A single sample gave rise to the 32 T cell receptor beta chains below, sequenced in a study of blood T cells in healthy people across ages. A second PCR of 7 to 11 cycles used a sample-barcoded 5' primer and a J-beta primer mix. A single record per CDR3 protein comes from TCRdb applying MiXCR to the 5' RACE reads. Altogether about 1.8 million distinct CDR3 sequences are present, roughly 52% being singletons, with the ten largest covering around 2.1%. Sample: blood. The receptors come from a woman between 40 and 55 years old in good health.

The chain has TRBV4-2 and TRBJ2-1, with 10 bases that match TRBD2. Per germline, CDR1 LGHNA and CDR2 YNFKEQ. After removal of 0 bases from V and 4 bases from J, the junction contained 12 bases not matched to a gene. CDR3 length equals 19 residues. The CDR3 is CASSQDQGLAGAAYNEQFF. DNA for the CDR3: TGTGCCAGCAGCCAAGATCAAGGGCTAGCGGGGGCCGCGTACAATGAGCAGTTCTTC.

This clonotype was seen more than once but under ten times. The chain carries TRBV7-2 and TRBJ1-2; 8 positions match TRBD1. Looked up from germline, CDR1 is SGHTA and CDR2 is FQGNSA. Trimming removed 1 base from V and 4 bases from J; junction bases left unmatched: 8. CDR3 length: 16 residues. In DNA form, the CDR3 reads TGTGCCAGCAGCTTAGAGAAGACAGGGGCTTTCTATGGCTACACCTTC. Translation gives CASSLEKTGAFYGYTF.

This clonotype was observed a few times. The rearrangement uses TRBV2 and TRBJ2-7, with TRBD1 matching 12 bases. V was pared by 1 base and J by 4 bases, with 5 bases of the junction left unmatched. Germline V lookup: CDR1 SNHLY, CDR2 FYNNEI. CDR3 length: 16 amino acids. The CDR3 loop is CASSEVGQGASYEQYF. CDR3 DNA: TGTGCCAGCAGTGAAGTGGGACAGGGGGCCTCGTACGAGCAGTACTTC.

The sample holds a few counts of this clonotype. The chain carries TRBV2 and TRBJ2-1; 8 nucleotides align to TRBD2. This CDR3 has 13 residues. In germline, CDR1 is SNHLY, CDR2 FYNNEI. After removal of 6 bases from V and 10 bases from J, the junction contained 8 bases not matched to a gene. CDR3 amino acids: CASRGRGGEEQFF. The CDR3 nucleotides read TGTGCCAGCAGGGGACGGGGGGGCGAGGAGCAGTTCTTC. The full variable domain, in which reference TRBV2 and TRBJ2-1 provide the parts outside the CDR3, is EPEVTQTPSHQVTQMGQEVILRCVPISNHLYFYWYRQILGQKVEFLVSFYNNEISEKSEIFDDQFSVERPDGSNFTLKIRSTKLEDSAMYFCASRGRGGEEQFFGPGTRLTVL.

The chain has TRBV5-1 and TRBJ2-3; TRBD1 is a possible D gene (5 bases). The V end lost 5 bases, the J end lost 0 bases, and 13 bases lay between the germline ends. The CDR3 spans 15 residues. Per the germline V gene, CDR1 is SGHRS and CDR2 is YFSETQ. The CDR3 here is CASRTLQGSTDTQYF. In DNA, the CDR3 is TGCGCCAGCAGGACTCTTCAGGGAAGCACAGATACGCAGTATTTT.

This clonotype was counted between two and nine times. The rearrangement uses TRBV5-1 and TRBJ2-4; the D gene is possibly TRBD1 (5 bases). The DNA end favors TRBJ2-7, so the J call may be wrong. The CDR3 extends over 15 amino acids. Germline CDR1 and CDR2: SGHRS and YFSETQ. This chain's CDR3 is CASSLVQGNSYEQYF. The CDR3 bases are TGCGCCAGCAGCTTAGTCCAGGGTAACTCCTACGAGCAGTACTTC.

This clonotype has only a few counts. The chain combines TRBV6-2 or TRBV6-3 with TRBJ2-4, with TRBD1 identical over 7 bases. J lost 15 bases, V lost 6 bases, and 8 bases had no gene match. The CDR3 runs 11 residues. CDR1 and CDR2 from the germline V gene are MNHEY and SVGEGT. The CDR3 coding sequence is TGTGCCAGCAGCTGGACAGGCCGACTGTACTTC. It encodes CASSWTGRLYF.

In the case of this clonotype: Relative to the germline gene, one junction end is altered; a read error may explain this. The chain couples TRBV20-1 to TRBJ2-1; TRBD1 is a possible D gene (5 bases). The CDR3 runs to 15 residues. Germline V gene lookup returns CDR1 DFQATT and CDR2 SNEGSKA (reference sequence). CDR3 coding DNA: TGTAGTGCACCGTCGGACATGAGCTCCTACAATGAGCAGTTCTTC. This sequence encodes CSAPSDMSSYNEQFF.

The gene calls are TRBV3-1 and TRBJ2-3; 10 bases align to TRBD2. The CDR3 contains 19 residues. Germline CDR1 and CDR2: LGHDT and YNNKEL (reference sequence). V dropped 6 bases and J dropped 0; count of bases not matched to a gene: 15. CDR3 DNA sequence: TGTGCCAGCAGGGCTACTAGCGGGGCCTTACCCAGAAGCACAGATACGCAGTATTTT. The encoded protein is CASRATSGALPRSTDTQYF.

This chain links TRBV7-2 with TRBJ2-7; no clear D. Germline loops: CDR1 SGHTA, CDR2 FQGNSA. Trimming took off 2 bases at V and 3 bases at J, with 5 bases between the two ends. The CDR3 loop spans 12 amino acids. CDR3 nucleotides: TGTGCCAGCAGCTTATTTAACTACGAGCAGTACTTC. This sequence encodes CASSLFNYEQYF.

The genes are TRBV6-1 and TRBJ2-4; 9 nucleotides line up with TRBD2. The end of the DNA fits TRBJ2-5 better, so the J call may be wrong. Germline CDR1 MNHNS, CDR2 SASEGT. CDR3 length: 14 residues. The CDR3 is CASSERGGIKTQYF. CDR3 bases: TGTGCCAGCAGTGAGCGGGGGGGAATCAAGACCCAGTACTTC.

The chain combines TRBV7-2 with TRBJ1-2, with no clear D. V lost 4 bases, J lost 4 bases, and 10 bases lay in between. CDR3 size: 13 residues. CDR1 is SGHTA and CDR2 is FQGNSA in the germline V gene. In DNA form, the CDR3 reads TGTGCCAGCAGCTCCTCGACAAGCTATGGCTACACCTTC. Translating gives CASSSSTSYGYTF.

This sequence joins TRBV9 and TRBJ2-6; D is unclear. This CDR3 region has 17 residues. V was cut by 4 bases and J by 0 bases, with 14 bases left in between. Germline values: CDR1 SGDLS, CDR2 YYNGEE. CDR3 nucleotide sequence: TGTGCCAGCAGCCTCGTAGGCGCCAGCTCTGGGGCCAACGTCCTGACTTTC. Protein sequence: CASSLVGASSGANVLTF.

This clonotype was seen a handful of times. This sequence joins TRBV10-3 and TRBJ2-1; 7 bases line up with TRBD2. With 7 bases clipped from V and 9 bases from J, the junction kept 9 bases outside the gene matches. The germline V gene encodes CDR1 ENHRY and CDR2 SYGVKD. The CDR3 sequence is 13 residues long. CDR3 nucleotides: TGTGCCATCACAACCAGCGGGGCTGCTGAGCAGTTCTTC. Amino acid sequence: CAITTSGAAEQFF.

This rearrangement joins TRBV12-3 or TRBV12-4 to TRBJ2-7, with 9 bases matching TRBD1. The CDR3 spans 16 residues. Germline trimming cut 3 bases from V and 3 bases from J; bases unmatched to any gene: 9. This CDR3 is CASSFTGTGRFYEQYF. The CDR3 DNA sequence: TGTGCCAGCAGTTTTACCGGGACAGGGCGATTCTACGAGCAGTACTTC.

This clonotype was observed a single time. The chain combines TRBV28 with TRBJ1-2; D uncertain. V was trimmed by 7 bases and J by 3 bases, leaving 9 bases between them. The V gene's germline CDR1 is MDHEN and CDR2 SYDVKM. The CDR3 covers 12 residues. CDR3 region: CASTLRHYGYTF. CDR3 DNA sequence: TGTGCCAGCACCTTGAGGCACTATGGCTACACCTTC.

The rearrangement joins TRBV20-1 to TRBJ1-5; possibly TRBD1 for D (6 bases). Germline CDR1 DFQATT, CDR2 SNEGSKA (reference sequence). The CDR3 spans 14 residues. Trimming removed 5 bases at V and 2 bases at J, with 13 bases between. In DNA, the CDR3 is TGCAGTGCTGAGGGGGACTTGGGCAATCAGCCCCAGCATTTT. It encodes CSAEGDLGNQPQHF.

V gene TRBV28 combines with J gene TRBJ2-7; either TRBD1 or TRBD2 may fit D (7 bases each). Germline V gene data show CDR1 as MDHEN and CDR2 as SYDVKM. V lost 8 bases and J 1 base, leaving 15 bases between the germline ends. This CDR3 is 14 amino acids long. CDR3 sequence reads: CASAQGGPSYEQYF. The CDR3 nucleotides are TGTGCCAGCGCGCAGGGGGGGCCATCCTACGAGCAGTACTTC.

There are a few counts of this clonotype. This sequence joins TRBV7-3 and TRBJ2-3, with D tentatively TRBD1 or TRBD2 (6 bases each). Germline lookup yields CDR1 SGHTA and CDR2 FQGTGA. Trimming shortened V by 2 bases and J by 2 bases, and 11 bases separated the two germline ends. This CDR3 contains 15 residues. The CDR3 nucleotides read TGTGCCAGCAGCTTACGGGGGCCAGTCACAGATACGCAGTATTTT. Its translation: CASSLRGPVTDTQYF. Full variable domain (rest looked up from reference TRBV7-3 and TRBJ2-3): GAGVSQTPSNKVTEKGKYVELRCDPISGHTALYWYRQSLGQGPEFLIYFQGTGAADDSGLPNDRFFAVRPEGSVSTLKIQRTERGDSAVYLCASSLRGPVTDTQYFGPGTRLTVL.

This clonotype showed up just a few times. This chain uses TRBV6-5 with TRBJ2-1, with D perhaps TRBD2 (5 bases). Germline values: CDR1 MNHEY, CDR2 SVGAGI. The V and J ends lost 4 bases and 5 bases respectively, with 12 bases between them. This CDR3 comprises 14 residues. The CDR3 is CASSSRGRDNEQFF. CDR3 coding DNA: TGTGCCAGCAGTTCCCGGGGAAGGGACAATGAGCAGTTCTTC.

J is TRBJ2-7 and V is TRBV5-6, with D possibly matching TRBD1 (5 bases). The germline V gene encodes CDR1 SGHDT and CDR2 YYEEEE. This CDR3 comprises 13 residues. V dropped 4 bases and J dropped 2 bases, with 10 bases sitting between them. CDR3 coding DNA: TGTGCCAGCAGCAAGACAGCGACCTACGAGCAGTACTTC. Protein sequence: CASSKTATYEQYF.

Here the CDR3 reads CSARDPEPRQNYGYTF. The CDR3 DNA is TGCAGTGCTAGGGACCCTGAACCCCGACAGAACTATGGCTACACCTTC. The rearrangement joins TRBV20-1 to TRBJ1-2; D perhaps matches TRBD1 (5 bases). The V end lost 3 bases, the J end lost 2 bases, and 19 bases lay between the germline ends. CDR3 length equals 16 residues. Germline V lookup: CDR1 DFQATT, CDR2 SNEGSKA (reference sequence).

The chain has TRBV20-1 and TRBJ2-1; 9 positions agree with TRBD2. The CDR3 is 10 amino acids. Germline trimming cut 8 bases from V and 10 bases from J; bases unmatched to any gene: 3. Germline values: CDR1 DFQATT, CDR2 SNEGSKA (reference sequence). In DNA form, the CDR3 reads TGCAGTCTAGCGGGGAACGAGCAGTTCTTC. It translates to CSLAGNEQFF.

The rearrangement links TRBV7-2 to TRBJ2-1; D is possibly TRBD1 (5 bases). In germline, CDR1 is SGHTA, CDR2 FQGNSA. CDR3 length equals 13 residues. V gave up 11 bases and J gave up 0 bases, with 11 bases separating them. The CDR3 protein is CAVRVSSYNEQFF. The DNA of the CDR3 is TGTGCCGTCAGGGTGTCCTCCTACAATGAGCAGTTCTTC.

In regard to this clonotype: Just one base apart from a much larger clone, this may be a read error. CDR3 nucleotide sequence: TGTGCCAGCGGTTTTTATGGAGAGACCCAGTACTTC. Amino acids: CASGFYGETQYF. This rearrangement joins TRBV12-3 or TRBV12-4 to TRBJ2-7; unclear D gene. Near its end, the DNA agrees better with TRBJ2-5, so the J call may be wrong. The CDR3 spans 12 residues.

This clonotype showed up just a few times. The CDR3 DNA sequence: TGCAGTCCTTTCGCCGACAGAACGAGGGGTAGCGGGGGGTGGCCAAGCTCCTACGAGCAGTACTTC. It is translated as CSPFADRTRGSGGWPSSYEQYF. The rearrangement joins TRBV20-1 to TRBJ2-7; 10 bases are a match to TRBD2. The junction had 31 bases not matched to a gene; V was cut back by 8 bases and J by 0 bases. The CDR3 has 22 amino acids. CDR1 is DFQATT, CDR2 SNEGSKA, per germline (reference sequence).

The gene calls are TRBV7-2 and TRBJ2-4; no clear D. Germline CDR1 and CDR2: SGHTA and FQGNSA. The CDR3 contains 17 residues. Trimming cost V 0 bases and J 0 bases, with 12 bases left between them. The CDR3 DNA follows: TGTGCCAGCAGCTTAGCCGGTGCAGCTATAGCCAAAAACATTCAGTACTTC. As protein: CASSLAGAAIAKNIQYF.

A word on this clonotype: An end of the junction differs from the germline gene, which may be a read error. The chain employs TRBV4-2 and TRBJ2-3; 12 bases are a match to TRBD2. The germline V gene has CDR1 LGHNA and CDR2 YNFKEQ. The CDR3 extends over 18 amino acids. The DNA of the CDR3 is TGTGCCTGCAGCCAAGCGCTAGCGGGGGGGCTCCGGACAGATACGCAGTATTTT. Translation: CACSQALAGGLRTDTQYF.

This clonotype is a singleton in its sample. V and J are TRBV6-6 and TRBJ1-5; tentative D call: TRBD1 (6 bases). This CDR3 is 15 amino acids long. The V and J ends lost 6 bases and 3 bases respectively, with 15 bases between them. CDR1 and CDR2 (germline): MNHNY, SVGAGI (reference sequence). The CDR3 DNA sequence: TGTGCCAGCAGGTTGACAGGATTACACAATCAGCCCCAGCATTTT. Translating it yields CASRLTGLHNQPQHF.

This sequence joins TRBV3-1 and TRBJ1-5; D perhaps matches TRBD1 (6 bases). Germline lookup yields CDR1 LGHDT and CDR2 YNNKEL (reference sequence). The CDR3 has 15 amino acids. Trimming pared 0 bases from V and 3 bases from J, leaving 9 bases between. The CDR3 DNA reads as TGTGCCAGCAGCCAAGATAACAGGGCCAATCAGCCCCAGCATTTT. Protein: CASSQDNRANQPQHF. The full variable domain, in which reference TRBV3-1 and TRBJ1-5 provide the parts outside the CDR3, is DTAVSQTPKYLVTQMGNDKSIKCEQNLGHDTMYWYKQDSKKFLKIMFSYNNKELIINETVPNRFSPKSPDKAHLNLHINSLELGDSAVYFCASSQDNRANQPQHFGDGTRLSIL.

This clonotype came up a few times. The chain carries TRBV7-9 and TRBJ2-3; D not certain. The V end was cut by 5 bases, the J end by 4 bases, with 10 bases between. Germline values: CDR1 SEHNR, CDR2 FQNEAQ (reference sequence). The CDR3 spans 13 residues. This chain's CDR3 is CASSNEAADTQYF. The CDR3 region has the DNA TGTGCCAGCAGCAATGAGGCGGCAGATACGCAGTATTTT.

The chain has TRBV28 and TRBJ1-2, with a possible D match to TRBD1 (5 bases). Germline V lookup: CDR1 MDHEN, CDR2 SYDVKM. The germline V and J ends were trimmed by 7 bases and 2 bases, with 17 bases remaining between them. The CDR3 contains 15 residues. The CDR3 region is CASISMTELNYGYTF. CDR3 sequence (DNA): TGTGCCAGCATTTCAATGACAGAATTAAACTATGGCTACACCTTC.